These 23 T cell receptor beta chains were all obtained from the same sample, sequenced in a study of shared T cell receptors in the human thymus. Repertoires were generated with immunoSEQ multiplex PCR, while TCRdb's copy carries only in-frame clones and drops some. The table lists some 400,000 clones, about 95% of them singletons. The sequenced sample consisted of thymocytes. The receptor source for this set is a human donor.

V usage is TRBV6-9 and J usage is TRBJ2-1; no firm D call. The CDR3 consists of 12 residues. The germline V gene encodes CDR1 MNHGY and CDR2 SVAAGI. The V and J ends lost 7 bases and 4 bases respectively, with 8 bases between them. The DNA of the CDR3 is TGTGCCAGCATTGGTCCATACAATGAGCAGTTCTTC. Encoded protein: CASIGPYNEQFF.

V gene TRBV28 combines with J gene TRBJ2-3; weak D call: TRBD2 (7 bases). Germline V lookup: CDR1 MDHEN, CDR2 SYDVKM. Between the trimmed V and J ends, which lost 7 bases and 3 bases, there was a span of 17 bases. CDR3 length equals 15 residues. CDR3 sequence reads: CASIYEGGPTDTQYF. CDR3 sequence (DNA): TGTGCCAGCATTTATGAGGGGGGGCCTACAGATACGCAGTATTTT.

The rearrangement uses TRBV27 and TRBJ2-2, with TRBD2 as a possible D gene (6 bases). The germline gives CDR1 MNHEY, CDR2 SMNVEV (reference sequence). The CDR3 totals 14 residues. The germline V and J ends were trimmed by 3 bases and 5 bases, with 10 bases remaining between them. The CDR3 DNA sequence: TGTGCCAGCAGTTTCCGGGGGATAACCGGGGAGCTGTTTTTT. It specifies CASSFRGITGELFF.

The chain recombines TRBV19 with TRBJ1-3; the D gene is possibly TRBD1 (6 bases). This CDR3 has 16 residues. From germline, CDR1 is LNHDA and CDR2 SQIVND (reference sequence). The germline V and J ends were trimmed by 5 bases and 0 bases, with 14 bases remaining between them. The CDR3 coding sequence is TGTGCCAGTAGTCCGGGGGCAGGAACCTCTGGAAACACCATATATTTT. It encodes CASSPGAGTSGNTIYF.

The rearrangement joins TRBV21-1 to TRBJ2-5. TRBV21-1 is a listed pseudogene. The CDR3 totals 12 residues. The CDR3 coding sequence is TGTGCCAGCAGCACCGTTGGAGAGACCCAGTACTTC. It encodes CASSTVGETQYF.

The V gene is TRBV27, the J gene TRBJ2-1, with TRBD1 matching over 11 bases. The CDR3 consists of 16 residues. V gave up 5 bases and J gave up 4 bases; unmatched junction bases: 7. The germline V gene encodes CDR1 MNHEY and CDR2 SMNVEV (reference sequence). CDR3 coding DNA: TGTGCCAGCAGTCCCCGCCGGGACAGGGGGTACAATGAGCAGTTCTTC. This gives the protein CASSPRRDRGYNEQFF.

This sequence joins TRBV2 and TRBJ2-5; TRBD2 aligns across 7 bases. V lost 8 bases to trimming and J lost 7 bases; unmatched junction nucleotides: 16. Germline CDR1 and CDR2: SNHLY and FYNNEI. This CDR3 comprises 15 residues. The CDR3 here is CASSRGGGGDTTQYF. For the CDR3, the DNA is TGTGCCAGCTCCCGGGGCGGGGGAGGTGATACGACCCAGTACTTC.

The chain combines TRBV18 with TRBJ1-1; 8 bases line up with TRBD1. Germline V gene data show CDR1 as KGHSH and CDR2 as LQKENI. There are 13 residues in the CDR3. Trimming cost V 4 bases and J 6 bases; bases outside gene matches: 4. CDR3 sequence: CASSRQGFPEAFF. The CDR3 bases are TGTGCCAGCTCACGACAGGGGTTCCCTGAAGCTTTCTTT.

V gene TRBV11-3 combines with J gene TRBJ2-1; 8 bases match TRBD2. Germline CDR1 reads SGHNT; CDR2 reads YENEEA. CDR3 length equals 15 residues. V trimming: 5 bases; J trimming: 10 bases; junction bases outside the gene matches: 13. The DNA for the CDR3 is TGTGCCAGCAGCCCCCACCGGGCGGGAGGCCCCGAGCAGTTCTTC. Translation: CASSPHRAGGPEQFF.

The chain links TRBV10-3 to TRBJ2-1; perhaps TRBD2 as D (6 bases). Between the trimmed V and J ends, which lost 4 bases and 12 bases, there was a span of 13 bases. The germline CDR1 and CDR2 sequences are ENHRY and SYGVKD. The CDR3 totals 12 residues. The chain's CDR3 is CAISGWGRTQFF. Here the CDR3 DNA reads TGTGCCATCAGTGGGTGGGGGAGGACGCAGTTCTTC.

The CDR3 region is CASLRDSSYNEQFF. DNA of the CDR3: TGTGCCAGCCTCAGAGACAGCTCCTACAATGAGCAGTTCTTC. The gene calls are TRBV28 and TRBJ2-1; maybe TRBD1 (5 bases). CDR3 length: 14 amino acids. V gave up 8 bases and J gave up 0 bases, with 11 bases separating them. The germline V gene has CDR1 MDHEN and CDR2 SYDVKM.

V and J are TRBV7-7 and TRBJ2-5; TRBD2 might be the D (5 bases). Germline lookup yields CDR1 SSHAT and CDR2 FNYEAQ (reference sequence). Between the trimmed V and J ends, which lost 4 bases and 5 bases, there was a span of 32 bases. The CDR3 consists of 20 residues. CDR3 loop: CASSSTQSLRTGTTRETQYF. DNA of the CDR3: TGTGCCAGCAGCTCCACCCAATCTCTTCGGACGGGAACAACACGGGAGACCCAGTACTTC.

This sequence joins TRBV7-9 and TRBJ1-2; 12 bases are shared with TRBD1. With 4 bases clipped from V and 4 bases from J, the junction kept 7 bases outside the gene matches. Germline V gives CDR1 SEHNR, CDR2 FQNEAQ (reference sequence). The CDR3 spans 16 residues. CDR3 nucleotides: TGTGCCAGCAGCTCTGGGACAGGGGGCTTGGGCTATGGCTACACCTTC. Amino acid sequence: CASSSGTGGLGYGYTF.

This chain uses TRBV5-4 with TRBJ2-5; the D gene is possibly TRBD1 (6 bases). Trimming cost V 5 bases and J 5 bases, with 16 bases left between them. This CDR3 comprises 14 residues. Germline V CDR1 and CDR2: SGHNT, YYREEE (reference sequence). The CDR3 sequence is CASSTEGVSETQYF. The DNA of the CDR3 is TGTGCCAGCAGTACAGAGGGGGTAAGTGAGACCCAGTACTTC.

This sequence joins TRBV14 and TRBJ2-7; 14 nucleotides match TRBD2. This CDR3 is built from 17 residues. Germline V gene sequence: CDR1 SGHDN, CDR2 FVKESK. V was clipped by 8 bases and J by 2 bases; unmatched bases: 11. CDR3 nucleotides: TGTGCCAGCCGTTCGGGACTAGCGGGAGAAGGCACCTACGAGCAGTACTTC. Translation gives CASRSGLAGEGTYEQYF.

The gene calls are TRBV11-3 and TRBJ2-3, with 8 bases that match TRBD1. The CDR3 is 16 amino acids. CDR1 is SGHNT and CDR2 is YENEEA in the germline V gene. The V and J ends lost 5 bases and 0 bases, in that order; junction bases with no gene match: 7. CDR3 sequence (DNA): TGTGCCAGCAGCGACTCGACAGGGGCTAGCACAGATACGCAGTATTTT. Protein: CASSDSTGASTDTQYF.

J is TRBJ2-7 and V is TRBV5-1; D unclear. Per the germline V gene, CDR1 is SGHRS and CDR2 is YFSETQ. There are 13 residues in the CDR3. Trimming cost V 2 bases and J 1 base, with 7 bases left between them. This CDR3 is CASSFTVSYEQYF. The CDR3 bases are TGCGCCAGCAGCTTTACAGTTTCCTACGAGCAGTACTTC.

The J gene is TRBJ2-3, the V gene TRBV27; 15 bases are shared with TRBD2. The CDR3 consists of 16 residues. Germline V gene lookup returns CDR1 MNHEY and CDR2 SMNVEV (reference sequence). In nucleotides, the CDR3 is TGTGGGACGGGACTAGCGGGAGGATCTAGCACAGATACGCAGTATTTT. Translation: CGTGLAGGSSTDTQYF.

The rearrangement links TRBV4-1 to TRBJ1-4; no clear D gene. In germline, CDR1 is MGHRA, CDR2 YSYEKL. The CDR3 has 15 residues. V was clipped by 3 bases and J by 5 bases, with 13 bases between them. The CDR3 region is CASSQGGWGNEKLFF. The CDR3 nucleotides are TGCGCCAGCAGCCAGGGAGGGTGGGGAAATGAAAAACTGTTTTTT.

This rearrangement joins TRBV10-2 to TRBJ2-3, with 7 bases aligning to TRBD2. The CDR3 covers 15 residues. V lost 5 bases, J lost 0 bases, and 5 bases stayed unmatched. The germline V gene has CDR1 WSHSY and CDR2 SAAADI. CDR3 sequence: CASSNSGLSTDTQYF. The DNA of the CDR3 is TGCGCCAGCAGTAATAGCGGGCTTAGCACAGATACGCAGTATTTT.

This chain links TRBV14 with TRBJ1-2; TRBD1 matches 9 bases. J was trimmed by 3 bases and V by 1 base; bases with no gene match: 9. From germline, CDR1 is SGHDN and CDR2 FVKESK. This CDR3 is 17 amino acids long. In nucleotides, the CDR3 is TGTGCCAGCAGCCAAGTTCGACGGACAGGGGATTACTATGGCTACACCTTC. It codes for CASSQVRRTGDYYGYTF.

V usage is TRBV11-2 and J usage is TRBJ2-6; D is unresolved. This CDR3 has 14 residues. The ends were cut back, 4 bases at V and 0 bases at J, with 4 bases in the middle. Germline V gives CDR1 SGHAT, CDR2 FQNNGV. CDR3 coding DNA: TGTGCCAGCAGCTGCAGCTCTGGGGCCAACGTCCTGACTTTC. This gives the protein CASSCSSGANVLTF.

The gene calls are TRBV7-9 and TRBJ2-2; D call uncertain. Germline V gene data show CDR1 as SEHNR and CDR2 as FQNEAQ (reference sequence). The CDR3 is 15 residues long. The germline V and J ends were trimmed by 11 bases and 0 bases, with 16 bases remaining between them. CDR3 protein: CAHTVGPANTGELFF. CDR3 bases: TGTGCCCACACCGTCGGTCCTGCGAACACCGGGGAGCTGTTTTTT.